The next 2 T cell receptor beta chains were all read from a single sample in a study of cytomegalovirus exposure and HLA in healthy donors. PCR involved 60 Vbeta and 13 Jbeta primers. Using immunoSEQ multiplex PCR, the repertoire was profiled, and TCRdb retains in-frame clones only, with some absent. Of fewer than 200,000 clones in the sample, less than 90% are singletons; the top ten hold approximately 4.1%. The material sequenced was PBMCs. The receptors derive from a woman aged 45-65 years in good health and CMV-seropositive.

V is TRBV6-1 and J is TRBJ2-3; TRBD2 aligns across 9 bases. The J segment lost 2 bases and the V segment lost 1 base, leaving 1 base of the junction unmatched. The CDR3 spans 15 residues. Germline assignment: CDR1 MNHNS and CDR2 SASEGT. The CDR3 DNA follows: TGTGCCAGCAGTGAAGGACTAGCGGCCACAGATACGCAGTATTTT. As protein: CASSEGLAATDTQYF.

The genes are TRBV27 and TRBJ2-5; tentative D call: TRBD2 (6 bases). The ends were cut back, 6 bases at V and 4 bases at J, with 18 bases in the middle. The CDR3 extends over 15 amino acids. Germline V gene lookup returns CDR1 MNHEY and CDR2 SMNVEV (reference sequence). Here the CDR3 DNA reads TGTGCCAGCAGGGGTTTGGAGGGCGGCAGAGAGACCCAGTACTTC. Translating it yields CASRGLEGGRETQYF.